The sequence of this TCR beta chain was determined in a study of blood T cell repertoires in COVID-19. Across the study: Both acute and convalescent COVID-19 samples were obtained from the United States, Italy and Spain. The cDNA or gDNA used as material had been derived from T cells, B-cell-depleted T cells, or PBMCs.

Source study methods: Amplified reference gene primers provided the basis for estimating nucleated cell counts. Here immunoSEQ multiplex PCR was the method, and the copy in TCRdb shows in-frame clones only, minus some. The V and J calls and the clone size are those of that table, but D and trimming were determined from the DNA. The data contain about 140,000 clones, 84% of them seen just once; the ten biggest clones take up less than 9%. This clone has just a few counts. Patients at the Seattle site were enrolled during active infection and followed longitudinally. The sequenced material came from peripheral blood. This clonotype was sampled from a man aged 25 to 40 with COVID-19, enrolled during active disease.

The CDR3 sequence is CASSPTSLRGNTEAFF. The CDR3, as DNA: TGTGCCAGCAGTCCCACCTCGTTGAGAGGGAACACTGAAGCTTTCTTT. The rearrangement uses TRBV27 and TRBJ1-1; D unclear. Germline V gene sequence: CDR1 MNHEY, CDR2 SMNVEV (reference sequence). The CDR3 runs to 16 residues. V gave up 5 bases and J gave up 1 base, with 17 bases separating them.